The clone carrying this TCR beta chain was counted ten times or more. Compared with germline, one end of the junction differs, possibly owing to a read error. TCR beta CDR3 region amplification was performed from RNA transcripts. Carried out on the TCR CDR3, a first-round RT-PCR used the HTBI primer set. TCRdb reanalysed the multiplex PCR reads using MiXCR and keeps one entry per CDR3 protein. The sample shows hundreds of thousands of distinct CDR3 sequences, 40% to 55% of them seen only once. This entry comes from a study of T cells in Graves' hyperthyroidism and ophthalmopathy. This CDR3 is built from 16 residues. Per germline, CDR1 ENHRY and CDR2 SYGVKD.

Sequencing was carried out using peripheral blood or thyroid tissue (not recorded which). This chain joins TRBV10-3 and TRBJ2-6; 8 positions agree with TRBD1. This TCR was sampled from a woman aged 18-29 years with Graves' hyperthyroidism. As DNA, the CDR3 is TGTGCCAGCAGTGGGACAGGCCGATCTGGGGCCAACGTCCTGACTTTC. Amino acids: CASSGTGRSGANVLTF.